Sequencing of this TCR beta chain was carried out in a study of Graves' ophthalmopathy and Graves' hyperthyroidism (dated by TCRdb to 2017 to 2018). For context, the study as a whole: Peripheral blood was collected at initial diagnosis, prior to any treatment. TCR beta repertoire signatures were used to distinguish Graves' ophthalmopathy from Graves' hyperthyroidism and to predict progression to ophthalmopathy. In total, around 140 blood samples were TCR-sequenced: 43 ophthalmopathy, under 85 hyperthyroidism and roughly 17 hyperthyroidism-to-ophthalmopathy patients. To explore V-J signatures distinguishing ophthalmopathy from hyperthyroidism, a discovery set of roughly 100 patients (around 44 ophthalmopathy, some 57 stable hyperthyroidism) was enrolled. For independent validation, a separate cohort was made up of approximately 19 hyperthyroidism patients plus 17 patients who later progressed from hyperthyroidism to ophthalmopathy. In about six hyperthyroidism patients, the T-cell repertoires found in thyroid tissue were compared with those found in blood. After sampling, hyperthyroidism patients received methimazole starting at 30 mg daily, and ophthalmopathy patients received high-dose intravenous methylprednisolone. The approximately 100 discovery patients were divided at random into training and test sets in a 7:3 ratio. Paper-wide results and their limitations: In validation, the model predicted ophthalmopathy progression with about 70% sensitivity and around 72% specificity; roughly 11 predicted patients were CT-confirmed with GO in a median of 6.5 months. Ophthalmopathy was separated from stable hyperthyroidism by the 13-signature model with 85% to 90% sensitivity and 81% to 84% specificity in cross-validation and with 80%/75% in the test set. Most expanded thyroid clonotypes with a frequency above 0.001 also appeared in blood, which suggests that blood repertoires may reflect the immune response in the thyroid. Sample size was not statistically predetermined, and group allocation was not concealed from the investigators.

CDR1 and CDR2, looked up from the germline V gene, are SQVTM and ANQGSEA. From its cysteine to its phenylalanine, the CDR3 spans 14 amino acids. The read is trimmed to its CDR3 DNA, 42 bases read in frame from base 1. A distance of 14 bases separates the germline ends of V and J, which lose 4 bases and 2 bases respectively. This clonotype was counted many times. No cognate antigen has been identified for it. No base quality information exists; no much larger clone differs at one position. For repertoire sequencing, TCR beta CDR3 regions were amplified from RNA transcripts. A first-round RT-PCR used HTBI primers with the Qiagen OneStep RT-PCR kit, followed by a second-round multiplex PCR, size selection and purification. The libraries underwent paired-end sequencing with 100 bp reads on an Illumina HiSeq2000. For the original study's pipeline: SOAPnuke was used for read processing, and reads with adapters, uncalled bases, a mean Phred below 15, or no exact constant-primer or identifier match were discarded. High-quality paired reads were merged with COPE v1.2.5. Each unique nucleotide sequence was defined as a clonotype, and clonotypes were aligned to IMGT TRB V, D and J references with MiTCR v1.1. The analysis was limited to V-J combinations with a frequency above 0.0001, which together covered approximately 99% of repertoires. For each V-J combination, a TCR clonal expansion and chaos score was defined as the ratio of F50 clonal expansion to chaos observed in the TCRdist matrix. Welch's t-statistics and random forest were used to reduce features to some 13 V-J combinations, which were fed into a naive Bayes classifier. The similarity between thyroid and blood repertoires was quantified using the Morisita-Horn index. Clones were called with MiXCR by TCRdb after fastp trimmed the public reads at Q25, and only in-frame beta chains were retained. One record per CDR3 amino acid sequence lists the most common genes and DNA. These V and J calls derive from TCRdb rather than the authors' analysis. In this sample the table shows roughly 160,000 distinct CDR3 sequences, less than 45% of which occur a single time. The top ten hold 5.8% of the sample.

Ophthalmopathy patients had moderately to severely active disease, Clinical Activity Score of at least 3, NOSPECS grade of at least 4, and disease duration under 3 months. Anyone with other autoimmune diseases, uncontrolled infections, pregnancy or lactation was excluded from the study. Clinical symptoms, serum thyroxine, TRAb, thyroid ultrasound and orbital computed tomography formed the basis of the diagnosis. Using Ficoll-Paque density gradient centrifugation, PBMCs were isolated from less than 13 ml of fresh peripheral blood. Total RNA was extracted using Trizol reagent, and RNA quality was checked on an Agilent 2100 Bioanalyzer.

This receptor was taken from a woman aged 40 to 50 with Graves' ophthalmopathy. Donor details come from another sample of the same person, matched by shared clones. The chain uses TRBV29-1 and TRBJ2-5, with TRBD2 perhaps the D gene, on 5 matching bases. Source material: peripheral blood. The nucleotides are TGCAGCGTTGTAAGGGAGAACCGGCAAGAGACCCAGTACTTC. It encodes CSVVRENRQETQYF.